A single sample is the source of the 27 T cell receptor beta chains below, sequenced in a study of blood T cell repertoires in COVID-19. The protocol was immunoSEQ multiplex PCR, while the TCRdb copy is restricted to in-frame clones and leaves out a portion. The table has under 200,000 clones, roughly 80% seen once. Sequencing used peripheral blood. These receptors were collected from a man aged 60 to 69 with active or convalescent COVID-19.

V gene TRBV5-6 combines with J gene TRBJ2-1; the D gene is possibly TRBD2 (6 bases). Germline V gene sequence: CDR1 SGHDT, CDR2 YYEEEE. The CDR3 has 16 amino acids. V was clipped by 6 bases and J by 3 bases, with 19 bases between them. CDR3 sequence reads: CASTLSGVKIYNEQFF. As DNA, the CDR3 is TGTGCCAGCACTTTATCGGGGGTTAAGATCTACAATGAGCAGTTCTTC.

The CDR3 is CASVPGQGLNTEAFF. DNA for the CDR3: TGTGCCAGCGTCCCAGGACAGGGACTGAACACTGAAGCTTTCTTT. V gene TRBV5-6 combines with J gene TRBJ1-1, with 8 bases matching TRBD1. The CDR3 spans 15 residues. With V trimmed by 7 bases and J by 0 bases, 8 bases remained unmatched. In germline, CDR1 is SGHDT, CDR2 YYEEEE.

This clone came up once. V and J are TRBV6-2 or TRBV6-3 and TRBJ2-7; 8 positions match TRBD2. Germline-derived CDR1 and CDR2 are MNHEY and SVGEGT. There are 16 residues in the CDR3. Trimming removed 4 bases from V and 9 bases from J; junction bases left unmatched: 17. As DNA, the CDR3 is TGTGCCAGCAGTTCAGGAGCGGGGGCCAACCTCGCTGGGCAGTACTTC. Its protein product is CASSSGAGANLAGQYF.

This clone appeared a few times. The rearrangement links TRBV28 to TRBJ2-6, with unresolved D. V was trimmed by 7 bases and J by 0 bases, leaving 16 bases between them. The CDR3 sequence is 17 residues long. Per germline, CDR1 MDHEN and CDR2 SYDVKM. The CDR3 DNA reads as TGTGCCAGCAATTCCCCCGGAGAACGCTCTGGGGCCAACGTCCTGACTTTC. This gives the protein CASNSPGERSGANVLTF.

V is TRBV19 and J is TRBJ2-3; possible D gene TRBD1, 5 bases. Per the germline V gene, CDR1 is LNHDA and CDR2 is SQIVND (reference sequence). The length of the CDR3 is 16 residues. V dropped 6 bases and J dropped 0 bases, with 16 bases sitting between them. CDR3 nucleotides: TGTGCCAGTAGGTCTGGGGCTTCCCCTAGCACAGATACGCAGTATTTT. Its translation: CASRSGASPSTDTQYF.

The chain joins TRBV28 to TRBJ1-5, with D tentatively TRBD1 (6 bases). The CDR3 contains 21 residues. The V and J ends lost 8 bases and 0 bases respectively, with 32 bases between them. Germline CDR1 is MDHEN and CDR2 is SYDVKM. This chain's CDR3 is CASGPLGSQGRDQDSNQPQHF. The DNA for the CDR3 is TGTGCCAGCGGACCTTTGGGCAGTCAGGGGCGCGACCAAGATAGCAATCAGCCCCAGCATTTT.

V gene TRBV27 combines with J gene TRBJ2-3, with D tentatively TRBD2 (6 bases). Germline V gene data show CDR1 as MNHEY and CDR2 as SMNVEV (reference sequence). V lost 6 bases and J lost 6, with 25 bases in between. The CDR3 totals 17 residues. The chain's CDR3 is CASSLTGRHRSTDTQYF. In DNA form, the CDR3 reads TGTGCCAGCAGCCTCACCGGGAGACACCGCTCTACGGATACGCAGTATTTT.

The V gene is TRBV29-1, the J gene TRBJ2-7; weak D call: TRBD1 (6 bases). V dropped 1 base and J dropped 0 bases, with 7 bases sitting between them. From germline, CDR1 is SQVTM and CDR2 ANQGSEA. This CDR3 region has 13 residues. The CDR3 coding sequence is TGCAGCGTTGAAGGGACAGACTCCTACGAGCAGTACTTC. It is translated as CSVEGTDSYEQYF.

Details on this clone: Other DNA sequences of this sample code for an identical CDR3. The V call is TRBV27, the J call TRBJ2-6; 7 bases are shared with TRBD2. CDR3 length equals 16 residues. The V and J ends lost 3 bases and 0 bases, in that order; junction bases with no gene match: 2. Per the germline V gene, CDR1 is MNHEY and CDR2 is SMNVEV (reference sequence). CDR3 nucleotide sequence: TGTGCCAGCAGTTTCGGGGGGTCCTCTGGGGCCAACGTCCTGACTTTC. Protein: CASSFGGSSGANVLTF.

This chain links TRBV19 with TRBJ2-2; the D gene is possibly TRBD2 (5 bases). V lost 6 bases and J 6 bases, leaving 11 bases between the germline ends. The CDR3 totals 13 residues. The V gene's germline CDR1 is LNHDA and CDR2 SQIVND (reference sequence). This CDR3 is CASREWGAGELFF. CDR3 bases: TGTGCCAGTAGGGAGTGGGGAGCCGGGGAGCTGTTTTTT.

CDR3 sequence: CATLVAGEGEQFF. DNA for the CDR3: TGTGCCACCCTAGTAGCGGGAGAAGGTGAGCAGTTCTTC. The chain is built from TRBV6-5 and TRBJ2-1, with 9 positions matching TRBD2. CDR3 length equals 13 residues. From germline, CDR1 is MNHEY and CDR2 SVGAGI. Germline trimming cut 10 bases from V and 9 bases from J; bases unmatched to any gene: 10.

This clone was found a few times. This chain links TRBV24-1 with TRBJ2-1, with unresolved D. In germline, CDR1 is KGHDR, CDR2 SFDVKD. The CDR3 has 13 amino acids. Trimming took off 5 bases at V and 5 bases at J, with 9 bases between the two ends. The CDR3 protein is CATSGYRNNEQFF. CDR3 in DNA: TGTGCCACCAGTGGTTACAGAAACAATGAGCAGTTCTTC.

The chain uses TRBV7-9 and TRBJ1-2; D not certain. Germline CDR1 and CDR2: SEHNR and FQNEAQ (reference sequence). V lost 6 bases and J lost 2, with 7 bases in between. The CDR3 runs to 12 residues. The CDR3 coding sequence is TGTGCCAGCAGTAGAGAAAACTATGGCTACACCTTC. Its protein is CASSRENYGYTF.

J is TRBJ2-3 and V is TRBV5-4, with D unclear. CDR3 length: 13 amino acids. Trimming took 4 bases from V and 0 from J, leaving 6 bases between them. Per the germline V gene, CDR1 is SGHNT and CDR2 is YYREEE (reference sequence). The CDR3 sequence: CASSLYSTDTQYF. The CDR3 DNA follows: TGTGCCAGCAGCCTTTATAGCACAGATACGCAGTATTTT. The complete variable domain, with remaining parts taken from reference TRBV5-4 and TRBJ2-3, reads ETGVTQSPTHLIKTRGQQVTLRCSSQSGHNTVSWYQQALGQGPQFIFQYYREEENGRGNFPPRFSGLQFPNYSSELNVNALELDDSALYLCASSLYSTDTQYFGPGTRLTVL.

V usage is TRBV7-2 and J usage is TRBJ2-1, with unresolved D. Germline CDR1 SGHTA, CDR2 FQGNSA. The CDR3 has 16 residues. V lost 1 base, J lost 5 bases, and 15 bases lay in between. The CDR3 reads CASSLVPIATNNEQFF. CDR3 sequence (DNA): TGTGCCAGCAGCTTAGTTCCCATAGCCACGAACAATGAGCAGTTCTTC.

V is TRBV19 and J is TRBJ2-1, with 7 bases fitting TRBD1. Germline trimming cut 6 bases from V and 6 bases from J; bases unmatched to any gene: 5. The CDR3 has 13 residues. CDR1 is LNHDA and CDR2 is SQIVND in the germline V gene (reference sequence). The CDR3 region is CASRRDRANEQFF. The CDR3 nucleotides are TGTGCCAGTAGAAGAGACAGGGCCAATGAGCAGTTCTTC.

This clone appeared once. V is TRBV7-2 and J is TRBJ2-3; TRBD1 agrees at 7 bases. V gave up 7 bases and J gave up 1 base; unmatched junction bases: 8. The CDR3 sequence is 15 residues long. From germline, CDR1 is SGHTA and CDR2 FQGNSA. CDR3 residues: CASTLRDRRTDTQYF. The CDR3 DNA follows: TGTGCCAGCACCCTCCGGGACAGACGCACAGATACGCAGTATTTT. The entire variable domain, with the rest obtained from reference TRBV7-2 and TRBJ2-3, is as follows: GAGVSQSPSNKVTEKGKDVELRCDPISGHTALYWYRQSLGQGLEFLIYFQGNSAPDKSGLPSDRFSAERTGGSVSTLTIQRTQQEDSAVYLCASTLRDRRTDTQYFGPGTRLTVL.

The chain recombines TRBV19 with TRBJ2-7; 10 bases map to TRBD1. Trimming at V came to 5 bases and at J to 4 bases, leaving 8 bases not matched to a gene. The CDR3 is 15 amino acids. The germline gives CDR1 LNHDA, CDR2 SQIVND (reference sequence). For the CDR3, the DNA is TGTGCCAGTAGTCCCAAGACAGGGGGCCTTTACGAGCAGTACTTC. Protein sequence: CASSPKTGGLYEQYF.

This chain connects TRBV4-3 to TRBJ2-7, with D possibly being TRBD2 (8 bases). Trimming stripped 1 base from V and 5 bases from J, with 27 bases between. The CDR3 extends over 19 amino acids. Per the germline V gene, CDR1 is LGHNA and CDR2 is YSLEER. CDR3 amino acids: CASSQAGGRGAGGGDEQYF. The CDR3 DNA reads as TGCGCCAGCAGCCAAGCAGGGGGTCGGGGCGCGGGAGGAGGTGACGAGCAGTACTTC.

The J gene is TRBJ1-4, the V gene TRBV28; TRBD1 might be the D (5 bases). The CDR3 runs 14 residues. V lost 3 bases and J lost 4, with 9 bases in between. Per the germline V gene, CDR1 is MDHEN and CDR2 is SYDVKM. The CDR3 sequence: CASSLRGVNEKLFF. CDR3 DNA: TGTGCCAGCAGTTTGCGGGGGGTTAATGAAAAACTGTTTTTT.

V is TRBV28 and J is TRBJ2-1; TRBD1 aligns across 10 bases. In germline, CDR1 is MDHEN, CDR2 SYDVKM. The CDR3 has 16 amino acids. The J segment lost 2 bases and the V segment lost 6 bases, leaving 7 bases of the junction unmatched. This chain's CDR3 is CASSYVGQGAYNEQFF. CDR3 nucleotides: TGTGCCAGCAGCTACGTAGGACAGGGGGCCTACAATGAGCAGTTCTTC.

In this sample, this clone turned up a few times. V gene TRBV5-4 combines with J gene TRBJ1-1; no definite D call. This CDR3 has 14 residues. V lost 0 bases, J lost 0 bases, and 6 bases lay in between. CDR1 and CDR2 from the germline V gene are SGHNT and YYREEE (reference sequence). CDR3 nucleotides: TGTGCCAGCAGCTTGGACGACTTGAACACTGAAGCTTTCTTT. Its translation: CASSLDDLNTEAFF. Combining the CDR3 with reference TRBV5-4 and TRBJ1-1 gives the whole variable domain ETGVTQSPTHLIKTRGQQVTLRCSSQSGHNTVSWYQQALGQGPQFIFQYYREEENGRGNFPPRFSGLQFPNYSSELNVNALELDDSALYLCASSLDDLNTEAFFGQGTRLTVV.

The chain combines TRBV24-1 with TRBJ2-5; the match to TRBD2 covers 7 bases. V lost 0 bases, J lost 4 bases, and 7 bases stayed unmatched. Germline V gives CDR1 KGHDR, CDR2 SFDVKD. The CDR3 runs 16 residues. The CDR3: CATSDLGGGQRETQYF. The DNA for the CDR3 is TGTGCCACCAGTGATTTGGGGGGAGGGCAGCGAGAGACCCAGTACTTC.

The V gene is TRBV7-2, the J gene TRBJ2-1; D possibly corresponds to TRBD2 (6 bases). CDR1 and CDR2 (germline): SGHTA, FQGNSA. This CDR3 has 13 amino acids. V was trimmed by 5 bases and J by 6 bases, leaving 11 bases between them. Written as DNA, the CDR3 is TGTGCCAGCAGCGTCCTAGCGTCCAATGAGCAGTTCTTC. Its protein product is CASSVLASNEQFF.

This sequence joins TRBV7-3 and TRBJ2-7, with D possibly matching TRBD2 (6 bases). This CDR3 region has 15 residues. Trimming stripped 2 bases from V and 0 bases from J, with 11 bases between. CDR1 is SGHTA, CDR2 FQGTGA, per germline. CDR3 sequence reads: CASSLYGTHSYEQYF. For the CDR3, the DNA is TGTGCCAGCAGCTTATATGGGACTCACTCCTACGAGCAGTACTTC.

The chain employs TRBV28 and TRBJ2-5, with 7 positions matching TRBD1. There are 16 residues in the CDR3. The V gene's germline CDR1 is MDHEN and CDR2 SYDVKM. Trimming cost V 4 bases and J 1 base; bases outside gene matches: 9. This CDR3 is CASSSDPGTVQETQYF. The CDR3 nucleotides are TGTGCCAGCAGTTCCGACCCCGGGACAGTCCAAGAGACCCAGTACTTC.

The J gene is TRBJ2-1, the V gene TRBV4-3; 8 bases align to TRBD2. Germline V CDR1 and CDR2: LGHNA, YSLEER. The trim removed 7 bases at V and 0 bases at J, leaving 5 bases unmatched. The CDR3 is made up of 15 amino acids. CDR3 bases: TGCGCCAGCACTGTAGCGGGGAGCTCCTACAATGAGCAGTTCTTC. This sequence encodes CASTVAGSSYNEQFF.